Below, one T cell receptor (beta chain) is given with its context. The data belong to a study of blood T cell repertoires in COVID-19. At the level of the study: Researchers got acute and convalescent COVID-19 samples from the United States, Italy and Spain. Sample material is recorded as cDNA or gDNA derived from T cells, B-cell-depleted T cells, or PBMCs.

The length of the CDR3 is 14 residues. Germline V lookup: CDR1 SGHTA, CDR2 FQGNSA. J lost 3 bases, V lost 5 bases, and 5 bases had no gene match. Per the original data handling: Reference gene primer amplification gave estimated nucleated cell counts. The protocol was immunoSEQ multiplex PCR, while the TCRdb copy is restricted to in-frame clones and leaves out a portion. V and J calls and clone size are copied from that table; D and trimming were computed from the DNA. In the table there are about 49,000 clones, about 90% of which are singletons. The receptor's source is an elderly man with acute or convalescent COVID-19. This rearrangement joins TRBV7-2 to TRBJ2-7, with 9 bases matching TRBD1. Sequenced sample: peripheral blood. The CDR3 DNA sequence: TGTGCCAGCAGCACTGACAGGGGGTACTACGAGCAGTACTTC. It is translated as CASSTDRGYYEQYF.